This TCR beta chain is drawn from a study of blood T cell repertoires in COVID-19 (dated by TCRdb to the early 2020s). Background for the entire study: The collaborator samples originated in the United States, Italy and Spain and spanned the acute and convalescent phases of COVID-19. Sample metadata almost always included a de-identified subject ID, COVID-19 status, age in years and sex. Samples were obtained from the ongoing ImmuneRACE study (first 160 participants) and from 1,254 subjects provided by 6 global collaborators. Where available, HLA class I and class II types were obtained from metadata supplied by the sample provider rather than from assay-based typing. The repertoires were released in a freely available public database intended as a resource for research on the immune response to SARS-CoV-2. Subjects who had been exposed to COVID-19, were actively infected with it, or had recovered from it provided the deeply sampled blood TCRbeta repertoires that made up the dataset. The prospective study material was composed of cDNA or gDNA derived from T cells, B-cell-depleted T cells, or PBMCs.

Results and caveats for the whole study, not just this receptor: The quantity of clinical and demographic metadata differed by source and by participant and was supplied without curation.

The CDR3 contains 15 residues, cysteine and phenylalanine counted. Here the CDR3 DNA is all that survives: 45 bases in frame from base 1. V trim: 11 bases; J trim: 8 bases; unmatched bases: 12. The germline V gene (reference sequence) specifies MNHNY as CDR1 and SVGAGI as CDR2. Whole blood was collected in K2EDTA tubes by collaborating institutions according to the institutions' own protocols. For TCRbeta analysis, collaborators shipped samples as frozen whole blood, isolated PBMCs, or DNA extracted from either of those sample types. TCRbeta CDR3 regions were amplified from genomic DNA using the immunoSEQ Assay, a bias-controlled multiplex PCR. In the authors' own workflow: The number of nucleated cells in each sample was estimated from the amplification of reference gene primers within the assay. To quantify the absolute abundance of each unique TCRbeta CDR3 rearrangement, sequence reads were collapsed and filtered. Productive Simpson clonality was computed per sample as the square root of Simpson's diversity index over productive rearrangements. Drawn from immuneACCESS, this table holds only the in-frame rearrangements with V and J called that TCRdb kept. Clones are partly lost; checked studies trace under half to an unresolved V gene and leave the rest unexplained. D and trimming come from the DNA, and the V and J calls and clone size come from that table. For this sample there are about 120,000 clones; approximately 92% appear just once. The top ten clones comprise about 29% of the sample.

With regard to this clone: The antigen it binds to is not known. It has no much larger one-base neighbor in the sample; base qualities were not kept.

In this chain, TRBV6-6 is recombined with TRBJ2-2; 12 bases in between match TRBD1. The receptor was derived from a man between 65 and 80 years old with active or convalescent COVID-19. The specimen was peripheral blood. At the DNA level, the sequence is TGTGCCGGACAAACGGGACAGGGGGCCTCAGGGGAGCTGTTTTTT. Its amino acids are CAGQTGQGASGELFF.